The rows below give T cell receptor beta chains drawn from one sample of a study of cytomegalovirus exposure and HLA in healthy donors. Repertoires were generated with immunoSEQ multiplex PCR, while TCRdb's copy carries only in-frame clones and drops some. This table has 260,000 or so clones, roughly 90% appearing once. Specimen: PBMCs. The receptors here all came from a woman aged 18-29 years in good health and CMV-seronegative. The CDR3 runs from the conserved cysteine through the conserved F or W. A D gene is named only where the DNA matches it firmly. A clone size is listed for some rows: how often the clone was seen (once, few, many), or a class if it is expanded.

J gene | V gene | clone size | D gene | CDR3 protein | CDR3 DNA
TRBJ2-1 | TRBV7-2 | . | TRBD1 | CASSFRQGQGVNEQFF | TGTGCCAGCAGCTTTCGGCAGGGACAGGGGGTCAATGAGCAGTTCTTC
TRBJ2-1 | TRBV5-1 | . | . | CASSLLAGGSASYNEQFF | TGCGCCAGCAGCTTATTAGCAGGGGGGAGTGCGTCCTACAATGAGCAGTTCTTC
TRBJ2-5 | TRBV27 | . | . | CASVPRGGGETQYF | TGTGCCAGCGTACCTAGGGGGGGAGGGGAGACCCAGTACTTC
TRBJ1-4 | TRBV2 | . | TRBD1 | CASIGTGHEKLFF | TGTGCCAGCATTGGGACAGGTCATGAAAAACTGTTTTTT
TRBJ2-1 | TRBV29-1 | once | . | CSVEAMGSSYNEQFF | TGCAGCGTTGAAGCGATGGGGAGCTCCTACAATGAGCAGTTCTTC
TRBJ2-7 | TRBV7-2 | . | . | CASSLEGVDYEQYF | TGTGCCAGCAGCTTAGAGGGGGTAGACTACGAGCAGTACTTC
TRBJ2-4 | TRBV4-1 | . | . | CASSQDSAGLAKNIQYF | TGCGCCAGCAGCCAAGATTCGGCAGGGCTAGCCAAAAACATTCAGTACTTC
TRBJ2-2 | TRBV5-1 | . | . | CASSSQTYTGELFF | TGCGCCAGCAGCTCACAGACATACACCGGGGAGCTGTTTTTT
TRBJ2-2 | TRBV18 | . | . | CASSPSRENTGELFF | TGTGCCAGCTCACCCTCGCGGGAGAACACCGGGGAGCTGTTTTTT
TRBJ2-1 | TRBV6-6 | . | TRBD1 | CASRYGTGTEQFF | TGTGCCAGCAGATATGGGACAGGGACTGAGCAGTTCTTC
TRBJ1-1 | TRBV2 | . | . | CASSEQVNTEAFF | TGTGCCAGCAGTGAACAGGTGAACACTGAAGCTTTCTTT
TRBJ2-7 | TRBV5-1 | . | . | CASSLEGGGQYEQYF | TGCGCCAGCAGCTTGGAGGGAGGGGGGCAATACGAGCAGTACTTC
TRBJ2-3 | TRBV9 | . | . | CASSVVSGGRTDTQYF | TGTGCCAGCAGCGTAGTAAGCGGAGGACGCACAGATACGCAGTATTTT
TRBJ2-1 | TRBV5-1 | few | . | CASSLDGANNEQFF | TGCGCCAGCAGCTTGGACGGAGCAAACAATGAGCAGTTCTTC
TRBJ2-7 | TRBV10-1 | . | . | CASSPSGQGTSREQYF | TGCGCCAGCAGCCCCTCCGGGCAGGGGACCTCGCGGGAGCAGTACTTC
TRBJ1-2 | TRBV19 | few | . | CASSISTGSYGYTF | TGTGCCAGTAGTATATCTACAGGGAGTTATGGCTACACCTTC
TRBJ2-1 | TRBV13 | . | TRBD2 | CASSIAGGYNEQFF | TGTGCCAGCAGCATAGCGGGGGGCTACAATGAGCAGTTCTTC
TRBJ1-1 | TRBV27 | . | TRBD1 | CASSLRGDRGRTEAFF | TGTGCCAGCAGTCTAAGGGGGGACAGGGGAAGGACTGAAGCTTTCTTT
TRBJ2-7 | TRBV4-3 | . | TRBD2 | CASSQGLAGSYEQYF | TGCGCCAGCAGCCAAGGACTAGCGGGGTCCTACGAGCAGTACTTC
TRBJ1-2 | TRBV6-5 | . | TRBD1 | CASSNQEQGGGYTF | TGTGCCAGCAGTAACCAAGAACAGGGGGGGGGCTACACCTTC
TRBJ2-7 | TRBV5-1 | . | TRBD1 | CASSQPGTGNEQYF | TGCGCCAGCAGCCAACCCGGGACAGGGAACGAGCAGTACTTC
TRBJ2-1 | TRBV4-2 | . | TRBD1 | CASSQDAGQGRSYNEQFF | TGTGCCAGCAGCCAAGACGCAGGACAGGGCCGCTCCTACAATGAGCAGTTCTTC
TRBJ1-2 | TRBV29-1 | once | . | CSAQTAGDGYTF | TGCAGCGCCCAAACTGCAGGGGACGGCTACACCTTC
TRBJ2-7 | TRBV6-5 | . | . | CASSYSWQRSYEQYF | TGTGCCAGCAGTTACTCGTGGCAGCGGTCCTACGAGCAGTACTTC
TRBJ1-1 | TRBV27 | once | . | CASSSLRASVNTEAFF | TGTGCCAGCAGTTCCCTCCGGGCTAGCGTGAACACTGAAGCTTTCTTT
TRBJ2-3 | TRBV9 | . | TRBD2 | CASSVVASGSLDTQYF | TGTGCCAGCAGCGTAGTGGCTAGCGGGAGTTTAGATACGCAGTATTTT
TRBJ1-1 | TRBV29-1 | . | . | CSVGGQTNAEAFF | TGCAGCGTTGGTGGACAGACGAACGCTGAAGCTTTCTTT
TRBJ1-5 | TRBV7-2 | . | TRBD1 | CASSLGDRVRESQHF | TGTGCCAGCAGCTTAGGGGACAGGGTTAGGGAGTCCCAGCATTTT
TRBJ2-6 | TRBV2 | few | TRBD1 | CASTPDRVGSGANVLTF | TGTGCCAGCACGCCGGACAGGGTAGGCTCTGGGGCCAACGTCCTGACTTTC
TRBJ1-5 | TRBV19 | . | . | CASSRVAASNQPQHF | TGTGCCAGTAGTAGGGTTGCGGCAAGCAATCAGCCCCAGCATTTT
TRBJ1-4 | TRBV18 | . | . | CASSPKATDKLFF | TGTGCCAGCTCACCAAAAGCGACCGATAAACTGTTTTTT
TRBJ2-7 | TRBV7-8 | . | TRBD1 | CASSRRSLGQGSSYEQYF | TGTGCCAGCAGCCGGAGAAGCCTAGGACAGGGAAGCTCCTACGAGCAGTACTTC
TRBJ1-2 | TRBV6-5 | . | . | CASSLQGAFAFYGYTF | TGTGCCAGCAGTTTGCAAGGGGCCTTTGCTTTCTATGGCTACACCTTC
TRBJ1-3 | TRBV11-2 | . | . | CASSLDGTWGNTIYF | TGTGCCAGCAGCTTAGATGGGACATGGGGGAACACCATATATTTT
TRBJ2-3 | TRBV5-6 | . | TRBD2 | CASSPLGREGYDTQYF | TGTGCCAGCAGCCCTTTAGGGCGGGAGGGTTACGATACGCAGTATTTT
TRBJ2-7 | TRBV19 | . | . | CASSYREGQGYHEQYF | TGTGCCAGTAGTTACCGGGAGGGACAGGGTTACCACGAGCAGTACTTC
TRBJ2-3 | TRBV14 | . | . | CASSQLYGISQYF | TGTGCCAGCAGCCAACTTTACGGGATATCGCAGTATTTT
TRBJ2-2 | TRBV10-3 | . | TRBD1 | CAISIWGQADGELFF | TGTGCCATCAGCATTTGGGGACAGGCGGACGGGGAGCTGTTTTTT
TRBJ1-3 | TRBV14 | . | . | CASSLTAFSGNTIYF | TGTGCCAGCAGCCTTACAGCCTTCTCTGGAAACACCATATATTTT